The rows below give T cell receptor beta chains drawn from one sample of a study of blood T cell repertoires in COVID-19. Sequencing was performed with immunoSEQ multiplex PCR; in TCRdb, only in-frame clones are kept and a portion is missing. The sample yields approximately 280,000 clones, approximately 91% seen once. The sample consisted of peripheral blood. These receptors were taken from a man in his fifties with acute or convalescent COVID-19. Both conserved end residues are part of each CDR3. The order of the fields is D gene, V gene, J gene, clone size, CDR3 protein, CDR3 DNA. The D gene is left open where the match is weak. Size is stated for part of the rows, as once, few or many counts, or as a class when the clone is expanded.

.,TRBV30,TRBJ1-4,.,CAWRRQGTNEKLFF,TGTGCCTGGAGGCGGCAGGGAACTAATGAAAAACTGTTTTTT
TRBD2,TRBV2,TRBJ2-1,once,CASSAVGTSGPSYNEQFF,TGTGCCAGCAGTGCGGTTGGGACTAGCGGGCCTTCCTACAATGAGCAGTTCTTC
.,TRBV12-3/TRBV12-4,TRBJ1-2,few,CASLGTNYGYTF,TGTGCCAGCCTCGGGACTAACTATGGCTACACCTTC
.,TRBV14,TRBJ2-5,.,CASSHRAAGQETQYF,TGTGCCAGCAGCCACCGAGCGGCTGGCCAAGAGACCCAGTACTTC
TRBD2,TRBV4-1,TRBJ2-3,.,CASSQGGAGSSTDTQYF,TGCGCCAGCAGCCAAGGGGGAGCGGGGTCTAGCACAGATACGCAGTATTTT
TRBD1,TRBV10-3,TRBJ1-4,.,CASGQGAAEKLFF,TGTGCCAGTGGACAGGGGGCGGCGGAAAAACTGTTTTTT
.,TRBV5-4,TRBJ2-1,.,CASSLDPTTYNEQFF,TGTGCCAGCAGCTTGGACCCTACGACCTACAATGAGCAGTTCTTC
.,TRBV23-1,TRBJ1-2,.,CASSQSPGLCYGYTF,TGCGCCAGCAGTCAATCCCCAGGTCTCTGCTATGGCTACACCTTC
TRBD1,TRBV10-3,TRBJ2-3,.,CAISESAYRGADTQYF,TGTGCCATCAGTGAGTCAGCGTACAGGGGAGCGGATACGCAGTATTTT
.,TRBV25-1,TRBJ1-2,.,CASSVHLHASSGGGYTF,TGTGCCAGCAGTGTACACCTTCACGCTTCCTCCGGGGGTGGCTACACCTTC
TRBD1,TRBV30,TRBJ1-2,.,CAWTGGYYGYTF,TGTGCCTGGACAGGGGGCTACTATGGCTACACCTTC
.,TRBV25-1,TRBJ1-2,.,CASSETGIVRLGYTF,TGTGCCAGCAGTGAAACAGGGATTGTTAGGTTAGGCTACACCTTC
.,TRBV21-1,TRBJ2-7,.,CARRGQEAPYEQYF,TGTGCCCGCAGAGGACAGGAGGCCCCCTACGAGCAGTACTTC
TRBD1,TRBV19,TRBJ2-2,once,CASTRDRVAGELFF,TGTGCCAGTACACGGGACAGGGTAGCCGGGGAGCTGTTTTTT
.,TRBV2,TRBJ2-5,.,CASSVGGRGTQYF,TGTGCCAGCAGTGTGGGCGGCCGGGGGACCCAGTACTTC
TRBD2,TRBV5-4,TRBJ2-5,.,CASSTGLAGGETQYF,TGTGCCAGCAGCACCGGACTAGCGGGGGGAGAGACCCAGTACTTC
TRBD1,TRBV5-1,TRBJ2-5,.,CASSLADRAGETQYF,TGCGCCAGCAGCTTGGCAGACAGGGCCGGAGAGACCCAGTACTTC
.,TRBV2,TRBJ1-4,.,CASRAGANEKLFF,TGTGCCAGCAGGGCGGGAGCAAATGAAAAACTGTTTTTT
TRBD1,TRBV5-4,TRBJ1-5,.,CASSPGQGNQPQHF,TGTGCCAGCAGCCCCGGACAGGGAAATCAGCCCCAGCATTTT
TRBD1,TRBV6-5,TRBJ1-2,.,CASTTSLSTGGYTF,TGTGCCAGCACCACATCCTTATCGACAGGGGGCTACACCTTC
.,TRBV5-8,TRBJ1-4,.,CASTRQLSTNEKLFF,TGTGCCAGCACCCGACAGCTTTCAACTAATGAAAAACTGTTTTTT
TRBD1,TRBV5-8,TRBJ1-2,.,CASGTGSPYGYTF,TGTGCCAGCGGGACAGGGAGTCCCTATGGCTACACCTTC
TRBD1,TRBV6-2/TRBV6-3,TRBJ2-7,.,CASSYGQGAYEQYF,TGTGCCAGCAGTTATGGTCAGGGGGCCTACGAGCAGTACTTC
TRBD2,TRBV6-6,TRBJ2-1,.,CASSRIPSGGSYNEQFF,TGTGCCAGCAGTCGAATTCCTAGCGGGGGGTCGTACAATGAGCAGTTCTTC
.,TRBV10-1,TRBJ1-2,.,CASSDREDYGYTF,TGCGCCAGCAGTGACAGGGAAGACTATGGCTACACCTTC
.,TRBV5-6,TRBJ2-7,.,CASSFVRGDYEQYF,TGTGCCAGCAGCTTCGTTAGGGGTGACTACGAGCAGTACTTC
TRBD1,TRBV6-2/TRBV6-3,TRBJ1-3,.,CASSEGQGFGNTIYF,TGTGCCAGCAGTGAGGGACAGGGGTTCGGAAACACCATATATTTT
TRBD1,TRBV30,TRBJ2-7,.,CAWSRGGDAYEQYF,TGTGCCTGGAGTAGAGGGGGCGATGCCTACGAGCAGTACTTC
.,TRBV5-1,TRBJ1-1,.,CASSWGPMNTEAFF,TGCGCCAGTTCGTGGGGGCCTATGAACACTGAAGCTTTCTTT
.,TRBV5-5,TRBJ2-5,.,CASIPRGTIQETQYF,TGTGCCTCCATACCTAGGGGGACGATCCAAGAGACCCAGTACTTC
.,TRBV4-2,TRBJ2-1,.,CASSQGARRGGQNEQFF,TGTGCCAGCAGCCAAGGAGCACGTCGGGGGGGACAGAATGAGCAGTTCTTC
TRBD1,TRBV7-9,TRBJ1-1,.,CASSLAQGAGEAFF,TGTGCCAGCAGCTTAGCGCAGGGGGCGGGTGAAGCTTTCTTT
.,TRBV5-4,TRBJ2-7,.,CASSSLQGSYEQYF,TGTGCCAGCAGCTCCCTACAGGGCTCCTACGAGCAGTACTTC
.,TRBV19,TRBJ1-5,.,CASSGDRHQSVIWHF,TGTGCCAGTAGTGGAGACAGACATCAATCAGTCATCTGGCATTTT
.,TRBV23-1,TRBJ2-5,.,CASSLCPGTDQPNKTQETQYF,TGCGCCAGCAGCCTCTGCCCCGGGACTGACCAACCAAATAAGACCCAAGAGACCCAGTACTTC
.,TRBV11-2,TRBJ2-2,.,CASSLGGTGELFF,TGTGCCAGCAGCTTAGGAGGCACCGGGGAGCTGTTTTTT
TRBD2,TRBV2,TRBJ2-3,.,CASSESGGTDTQYF,TGTGCCAGCAGTGAAAGCGGGGGCACAGATACGCAGTATTTT
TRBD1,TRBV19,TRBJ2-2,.,CASSGQGRTGELFF,TGTGCCAGTAGTGGACAGGGGAGGACCGGGGAGCTGTTTTTT
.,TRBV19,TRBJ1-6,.,CASSREQTSSYNSPLHF,TGTGCCAGTAGTCGGGAGCAGACTAGCTCCTATAATTCACCCCTCCACTTT
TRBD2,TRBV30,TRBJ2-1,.,CAWTRTGGGPYNEQFF,TGTGCCTGGACCCGCACCGGCGGGGGGCCCTACAATGAGCAGTTCTTC
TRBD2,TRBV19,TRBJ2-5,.,CAAGGLGEETQYF,TGTGCCGCGGGGGGGCTAGGAGAGGAGACCCAGTACTTC
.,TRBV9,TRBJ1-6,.,CASSVGPYNSPLHF,TGTGCCAGCAGCGTAGGGCCATATAATTCACCCCTCCACTTT
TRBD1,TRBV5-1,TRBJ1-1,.,CASSTGQAMNTEAFF,TGCGCCAGCAGCACAGGACAGGCCATGAACACTGAAGCTTTCTTT
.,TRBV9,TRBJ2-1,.,CASSVSDSTFYNEQFF,TGTGCCAGCAGCGTATCCGACAGTACGTTCTACAATGAGCAGTTCTTC
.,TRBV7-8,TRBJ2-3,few,CASSLERGTDTQYF,TGTGCCAGCAGCTTAGAGAGGGGCACAGATACGCAGTATTTT
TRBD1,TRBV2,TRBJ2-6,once,CASRGQPSGANVLTF,TGTGCCAGCAGGGGACAGCCATCTGGGGCCAACGTCCTGACTTTC
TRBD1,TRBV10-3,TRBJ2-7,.,CAISAARGQVYEQYF,TGTGCCATCAGTGCTGCCCGAGGACAGGTCTACGAGCAGTACTTC
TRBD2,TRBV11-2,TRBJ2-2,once,CASSLVLAGTGELFF,TGTGCCAGCAGCTTAGTACTAGCGGGGACCGGGGAGCTGTTTTTT
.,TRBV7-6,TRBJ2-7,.,CASSDLYEQYF,TGTGCCAGCAGCGACTTGTACGAGCAGTACTTC
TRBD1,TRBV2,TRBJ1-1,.,CARTGTGPEAFF,TGTGCCAGAACCGGGACAGGACCTGAAGCTTTCTTT
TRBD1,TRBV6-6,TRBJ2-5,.,CASSGGQGQLLETQYF,TGTGCCAGCTCTGGGGGACAGGGTCAATTGTTAGAGACCCAGTACTTC
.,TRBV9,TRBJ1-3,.,CASSVGNGNTIYF,TGTGCCAGCAGCGTAGGTAATGGAAACACCATATATTTT
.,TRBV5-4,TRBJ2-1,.,CASSPSSSYNEQFF,TGTGCCAGCAGCCCGTCCAGCTCCTACAATGAGCAGTTCTTC
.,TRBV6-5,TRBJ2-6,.,CASIGDSGANVLTF,TGTGCCAGCATAGGAGATTCTGGGGCCAACGTCCTGACTTTC
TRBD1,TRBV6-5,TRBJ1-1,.,CASSIMDRANTEAFF,TGTGCCAGCAGTATAATGGACAGGGCGAACACTGAAGCTTTCTTT
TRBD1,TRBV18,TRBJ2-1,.,CASSPGTGASEQFF,TGTGCCAGCTCACCAGGGACAGGGGCAAGTGAGCAGTTCTTC
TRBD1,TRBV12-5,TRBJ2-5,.,CASGSETKPGQGWETQYF,TGTGCTAGTGGTTCGGAAACAAAGCCGGGACAGGGGTGGGAGACCCAGTACTTC
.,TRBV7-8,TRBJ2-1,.,CASSGSWWGESYNEQFF,TGTGCCAGCAGCGGGTCGTGGTGGGGGGAATCCTACAATGAGCAGTTCTTC
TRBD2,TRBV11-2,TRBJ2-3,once,CASSLAGVDTQYF,TGTGCCAGCAGTCTAGCGGGGGTCGATACGCAGTATTTT
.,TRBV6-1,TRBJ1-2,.,CASSEDRGTGGYTF,TGTGCCAGCAGTGAAGATCGGGGGACTGGGGGCTACACCTTC